This T cell receptor (beta chain) was sequenced during a study of T cell responses to AZD1222 COVID-19 vaccine. Regarding the study as a whole: White British donors predominated, females outnumbered males, and clonal diversity was possibly underestimated. There were vaccine-associated CD4 TCRs across spike, dominant at 160-218 and 743-854. It was only after the peak T cell response that any repertoires were sampled.

The CDR3 runs 14 residues. V was pared by 4 bases and J by 7 bases, with 4 bases of the junction left unmatched. Germline loops: CDR1 LGHDT, CDR2 YNNKEL (reference sequence). The assay was immunoSEQ multiplex PCR, and TCRdb's table has in-frame clones only and misses some. The data show over 200,000 clones, about 94% seen once. As concerns this clone: Its antigen remains unidentified.

This chain joins TRBV3-1 (or the pseudogene TRBV3-2) and TRBJ1-6; 7 positions agree with TRBD1. This TCR was recovered from an adult who received the MenACWY meningococcal vaccine as a control. The sequenced sample was peripheral blood, obtained 28 days after the second dose of the MenACWY control vaccine. In DNA, the CDR3 is TGTGCCAGCAGCCTGAAGGGGGCAAATTCACCCCTCCACTTT. Protein: CASSLKGANSPLHF.